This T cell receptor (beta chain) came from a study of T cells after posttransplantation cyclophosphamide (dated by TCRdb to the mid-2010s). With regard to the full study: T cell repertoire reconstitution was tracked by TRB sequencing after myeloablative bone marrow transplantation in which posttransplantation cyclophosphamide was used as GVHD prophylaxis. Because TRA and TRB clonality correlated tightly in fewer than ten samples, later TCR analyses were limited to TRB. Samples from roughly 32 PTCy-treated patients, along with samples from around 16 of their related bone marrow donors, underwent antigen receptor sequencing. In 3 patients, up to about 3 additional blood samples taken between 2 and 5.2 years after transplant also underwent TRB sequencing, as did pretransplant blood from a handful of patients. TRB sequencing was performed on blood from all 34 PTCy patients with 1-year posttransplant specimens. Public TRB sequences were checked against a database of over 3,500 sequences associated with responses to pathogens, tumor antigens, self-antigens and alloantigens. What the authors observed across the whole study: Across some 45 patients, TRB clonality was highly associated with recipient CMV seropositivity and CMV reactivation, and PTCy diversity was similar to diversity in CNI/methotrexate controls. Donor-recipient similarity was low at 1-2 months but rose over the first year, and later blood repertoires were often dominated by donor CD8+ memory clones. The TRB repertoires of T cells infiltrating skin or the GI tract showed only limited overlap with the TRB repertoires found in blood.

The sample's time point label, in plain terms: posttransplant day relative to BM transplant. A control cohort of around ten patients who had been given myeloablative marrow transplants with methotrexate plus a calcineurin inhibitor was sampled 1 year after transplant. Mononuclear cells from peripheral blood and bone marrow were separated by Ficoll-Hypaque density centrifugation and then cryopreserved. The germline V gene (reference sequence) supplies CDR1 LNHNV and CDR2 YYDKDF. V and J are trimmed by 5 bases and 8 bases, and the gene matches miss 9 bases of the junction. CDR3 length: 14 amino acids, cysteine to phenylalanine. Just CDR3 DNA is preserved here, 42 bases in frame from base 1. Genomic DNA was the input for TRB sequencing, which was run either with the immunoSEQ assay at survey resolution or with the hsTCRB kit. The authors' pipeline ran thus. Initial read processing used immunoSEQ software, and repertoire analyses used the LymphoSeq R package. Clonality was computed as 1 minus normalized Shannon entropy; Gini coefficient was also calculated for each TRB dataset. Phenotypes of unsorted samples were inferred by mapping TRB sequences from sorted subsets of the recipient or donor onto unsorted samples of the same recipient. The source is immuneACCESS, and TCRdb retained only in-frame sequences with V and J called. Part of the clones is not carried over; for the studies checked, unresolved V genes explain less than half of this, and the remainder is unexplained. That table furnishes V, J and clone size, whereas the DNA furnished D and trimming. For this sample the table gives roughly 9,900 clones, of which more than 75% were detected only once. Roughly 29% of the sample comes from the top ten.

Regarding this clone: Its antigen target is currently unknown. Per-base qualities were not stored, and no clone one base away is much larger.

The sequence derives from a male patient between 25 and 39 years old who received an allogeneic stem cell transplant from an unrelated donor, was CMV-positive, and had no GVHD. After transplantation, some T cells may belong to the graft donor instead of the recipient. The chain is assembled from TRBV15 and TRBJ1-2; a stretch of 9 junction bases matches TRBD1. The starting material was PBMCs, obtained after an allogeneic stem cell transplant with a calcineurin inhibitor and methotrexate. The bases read TGTGCCACCAGCCGGATACAGGGGGCGCGAGGCTACACCTTC. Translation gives CATSRIQGARGYTF.